The clone carrying this T cell receptor (beta chain) was recorded once. V was pared by 6 bases and J by 1 base, with 10 bases between. This CDR3 comprises 14 residues. CDR1 is MNHEY and CDR2 is SMNVEV in the germline V gene (reference sequence). This specimen belongs to a study of technical replicates of blood from several donors. Clones were read by immunoSEQ multiplex PCR, and TCRdb kept only the in-frame ones, dropping some. Of tens of thousands of clones detected, over 90% appear once; the ten largest clones hold about 0.4%. V usage is TRBV27 and J usage is TRBJ1-5, with TRBD1 as a possible D gene (6 bases). This clonotype was sampled from a human donor in good health. Sequenced material: T cells isolated from PBMCs. The CDR3 DNA reads TGTGCCAGCAGGCTACAGGGAAGCAATCAGCCCCAGCATTTT. This encodes CASRLQGSNQPQHF.